This TCR beta chain came from a study of HIV-infected children after antiretroviral therapy interruption (dated by TCRdb to the late 2010s). Study-wide context: Eight children, all with CD4+ count above 500 and viral load below 50 copies/ml, were included, of whom four were on planned treatment interruption and four were on continuous treatment. In the continuous-treatment arm, samples from corresponding weeks 0, 48 and 150 were analyzed. Samples from the interruption arm were taken at week 0, at week 12, at the end of interruption (week 24 or 48), and about 3 years after the study ended. A median age of around 10 years was recorded in the interruption group, and a median age of roughly 8 years was recorded in the continuous treatment group. TCR repertoires were compared between children on planned treatment interruption and children on continuous antiretroviral treatment, alongside thymic output measurements. Recorded exposure to EBV and CMV was present in most of the participating children. Study-wide findings and limitations: For naive CD4+ repertoires of PTI patients, CDR3 sharing between time points dropped once interruption began, while many sequences were shared between the end of interruption and 3 years later. An increase in the naive CD4+ Gini coefficient was observed by the end of treatment interruption, suggesting clonal expansion, and a return to baseline was observed by 3 years. The sorted CD45RA+ naive cells might contain minor non-naive CD45RA+ populations, such as EMRA or stem memory cells. The low number of patients is a limitation and the data should be interpreted with caution.

Reading from cysteine to phenylalanine, the CDR3 counts 16 amino acids. Only the CDR3 portion is preserved as DNA: 48 bases, with reading frame beginning at the first base. The germline V gene supplies CDR1 KGHDR and CDR2 SFDVKD. Relative to germline, V is missing 4 bases and J is missing 4 bases, with 9 bases of the junction outside any gene match. The sample's treatment or condition, from its label and the paper: PENTA 11 planned treatment interruption arm or continuous ART arm. The participants were children from the United Kingdom between 2 and 15 years old who had been on ART with at least three drugs for 24 weeks or longer. Cryopreserved PBMCs containing at least 5 million viable cells were required, and a handful of candidate patients were excluded because of low viable PBMC yield. Using a FACSAria III cell sorter, naive CD4+ CD45RA+ CD45RO- T cells were FACS-sorted out of thawed PBMCs. Sorted cells were fixed, and RNA was extracted using the RNeasy FFPE kit followed by the RNeasy Micro kit.

The protocol used for the library was 3' RACE. To correct PCR amplification bias, TCR libraries were generated from RNA with a 3' RACE protocol that used unique molecular identifiers. As many as 12 amplicon libraries were pooled and then sequenced on an Illumina MiSeq using v2 2x250 paired-end chemistry. The original pipeline was this. Reads were processed with Decombinator to assign V and J genes and CDR3, with barcode-based error and PCR bias correction. Before Gini coefficients were calculated with the R ineq package, the repertoires were subsampled to the same depth. GLIPH, Hamming distance and a shared triplet metric were used to assess CDR3 similarity. TCRdb handled the public reads itself, with Q25 trimming in fastp and clone calling in MiXCR, and kept productive beta chains. Rows matching on CDR3 protein sequence are summarized as one entry with the most common DNA and genes. TCRdb assigned the V and J calls; the authors' analysis was not used. A total of some 51,000 distinct CDR3 sequences appear in this sample, roughly 4% of them only once. Of the sample, 0.7% falls within the top ten clones.

The table lists this clonotype with many counts. What this receptor recognizes is not known. Nothing much larger sits one base from this clone, and base qualities are not available. The sequence was obtained from a pool of human donors with HIV. The receptor chain draws on TRBV24-1 and TRBJ1-5; TRBD1 fits 7 bases in the junction. Here the sequenced sample was CD45RA+ CD4+ T cells from PBMCs, pooled from several time points, taken from a donor given antiretroviral therapy, either interrupted or continuous. Reading the label with the study, this specimen's cell subset or site is: naive CD4+ CD45RA+ CD45RO- T cells. CDR3 reads: CATSEYLRGNNQPQHF. The bases are TGTGCCACCAGTGAGTACCTCAGGGGGAATAATCAGCCCCAGCATTTT.